This TCR beta chain was obtained from a study of cytomegalovirus exposure and HLA in healthy donors. Overall study results and limits: The investigators catalogued about 170 TCR beta chains as cytomegalovirus-associated. In vitro assays verified that three CMV-associated chains recognized CMV antigens specifically. Most TCR sequences were seen very rarely across donors, but some public TCRs occurred in many.

With regard to this clone: The antigen is not known.

Method: immunoSEQ multiplex PCR; TCRdb's copy keeps in-frame clones and lacks some. The data show approximately 270,000 clones, roughly 90% seen once. The CDR3 sequence is 15 residues long. V was pared by 4 bases and J by 0 bases, with 5 bases of the junction left unmatched. Germline-derived CDR1 and CDR2 are MGHDK and SYGVNS. The sample taken for sequencing was PBMCs. The receptor was derived from a woman aged 18-29 years in good health and CMV-seronegative. The V call is TRBV25-1, the J call TRBJ1-1; 7 bases map to TRBD1. The CDR3 reads CASSGGTAMNTEAFF. Here the CDR3 DNA reads TGTGCCAGCAGTGGGGGGACAGCGATGAACACTGAAGCTTTCTTT.